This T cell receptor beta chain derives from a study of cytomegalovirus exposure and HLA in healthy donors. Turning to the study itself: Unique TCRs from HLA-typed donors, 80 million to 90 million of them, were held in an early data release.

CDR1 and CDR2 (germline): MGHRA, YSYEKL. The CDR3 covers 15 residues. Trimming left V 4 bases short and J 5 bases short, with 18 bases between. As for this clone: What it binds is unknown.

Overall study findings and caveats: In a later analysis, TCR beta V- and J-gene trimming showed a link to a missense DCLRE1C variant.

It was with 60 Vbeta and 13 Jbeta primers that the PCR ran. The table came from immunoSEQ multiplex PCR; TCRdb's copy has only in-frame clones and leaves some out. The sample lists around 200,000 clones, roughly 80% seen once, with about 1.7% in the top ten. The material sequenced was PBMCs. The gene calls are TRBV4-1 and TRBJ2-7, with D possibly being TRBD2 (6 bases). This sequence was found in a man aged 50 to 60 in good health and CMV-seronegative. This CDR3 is CASSPRASDSNEQYF. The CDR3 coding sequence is TGCGCCAGCAGCCCCCGGGCTAGCGATTCCAACGAGCAGTACTTC.